This entry concerns a single T cell receptor beta chain. Its antigen is undetermined. This specimen belongs to a study of T cell responses to AZD1222 COVID-19 vaccine. Broader study findings: At 160-218 and 743-854, vaccine-associated CD4 TCRs were dominant, and they spanned spike. Scientists sampled the repertoires only once the peak T cell response had passed. Donors, mostly white British, included more females; clonal diversity was possibly underestimated. Receipt of two AZD1222 doses was followed by a rise in Spike-specific TCR breadth and depth.

Some clones are missing from TCRdb's copy, which holds only in-frame ones; the method was immunoSEQ multiplex PCR. The sample records roughly 120,000 clones, about 89% being singletons. The V end lost 6 bases, the J end lost 6 bases, and 14 bases lay between the germline ends. The CDR3 runs 13 residues. This specimen consisted of peripheral blood, obtained on day 0 of AZD1222 vaccination. The V and J genes are TRBV12-3 or TRBV12-4 and TRBJ1-1, with a tentative D call TRBD1 (6 bases). The receptor was derived from an adult in good health. As DNA, the CDR3 is TGTGCCAGCAGCCAACGGGGGGGCGCTGAAGCTTTCTTT. Protein: CASSQRGGAEAFF.